These 10 T cell receptor beta chains were all obtained from the same sample, sequenced in a study of cytotoxic CD8 clonotypes in ibrutinib-treated CLL. The assay was immunoSEQ multiplex PCR, and TCRdb's table has in-frame clones only and misses some. In the table there are about 160,000 clones, approximately 80% of which are singletons. Here the sequenced sample was PBMCs, taken after 24 months of ibrutinib treatment. The receptors were sampled from a human donor with chronic lymphocytic leukemia.

The V call is TRBV7-2, the J call TRBJ1-2; D might be TRBD1 (6 bases). V lost 1 base, J lost 4 bases, and 7 bases lay in between. In germline, CDR1 is SGHTA, CDR2 FQGNSA. The CDR3 runs to 13 residues. Here the CDR3 DNA reads TGTGCCAGCAGCTTAGACAGGGTCTATGGCTACACCTTC. Its translation: CASSLDRVYGYTF.

V usage is TRBV18 and J usage is TRBJ2-5; the match to TRBD1 covers 7 bases. The V and J ends lost 5 bases and 5 bases, in that order; junction bases with no gene match: 2. This CDR3 is built from 12 residues. Germline-derived CDR1 and CDR2 are KGHSH and LQKENI. CDR3 coding DNA: TGTGCCAGCTCAGAACAGGGGGAGACCCAGTACTTC. Its translation is CASSEQGETQYF.

Written as DNA, the CDR3 is TGTGCCAGCTCAATTGGACAGGGGGCCGAGGAGACCCAGTACTTC. Protein sequence: CASSIGQGAEETQYF. This rearrangement joins TRBV18 to TRBJ2-5; 11 bases map to TRBD1. The CDR3 extends over 15 amino acids. Germline V gene sequence: CDR1 KGHSH, CDR2 LQKENI. With V trimmed by 5 bases and J by 5 bases, 7 bases remained unmatched.

The chain has TRBV30 and TRBJ1-2; D might be TRBD1 (6 bases). Trimming removed 5 bases at V and 1 base at J, with 11 bases between. The V gene's germline CDR1 is GTSNPN and CDR2 SVGIG (reference sequence). This CDR3 has 13 amino acids. The CDR3 nucleotides read TGTGCCTGGGGGACAAATTATAACTATGGCTACACCTTC. Protein product: CAWGTNYNYGYTF. Drawing the rest from reference TRBV30 and TRBJ1-2, the complete variable domain is SQTIHQWPATLVQPVGSPLSLECTVEGTSNPNLYWYRQAAGRGLQLLFYSVGIGQISSEVPQNLSASRPQDRQFILSSKKLLLSDSGFYLCAWGTNYNYGYTFGSGTRLTVV.

The V call is TRBV30, the J call TRBJ2-1; tentative D call: TRBD1 (6 bases). The CDR3 loop spans 12 amino acids. Trimming took off 4 bases at V and 6 bases at J, with 10 bases between the two ends. Per the germline V gene, CDR1 is GTSNPN and CDR2 is SVGIG (reference sequence). The CDR3 reads CAWTETGNEQFF. The DNA of the CDR3 is TGTGCCTGGACCGAGACAGGCAATGAGCAGTTCTTC.

The V and J genes are TRBV29-1 and TRBJ2-5; D uncertain. The germline V gene has CDR1 SQVTM and CDR2 ANQGSEA. The V gene lost 6 bases and the J gene lost 5 bases, with 19 bases spanning the gap. CDR3 length: 14 residues. CDR3 DNA: TGCAGCGTGCAAATAAGGCAACCCGGGGAGACCCAGTACTTC. Translated: CSVQIRQPGETQYF.

The rearrangement links TRBV7-8 to TRBJ1-5, with D hard to call. The length of the CDR3 is 13 residues. Germline CDR1 and CDR2: SGHVS and FQNEAQ. V lost 1 base and J lost 5, with 6 bases in between. CDR3 nucleotides: TGTGCCAGCAGCTTAGAGAGGGATCAGCCCCAGCATTTT. Its protein is CASSLERDQPQHF.

In DNA form, the CDR3 reads TGCAGTGCTAGGGCGGACTATGAAGCTTTCTTT. It specifies CSARADYEAFF. The V and J genes are TRBV20-1 and TRBJ1-1; the D is unclear. Deletions cut 3 bases from V and 7 bases from J, with 9 bases between. The CDR3 sequence is 11 residues long. CDR1 and CDR2 (germline): DFQATT, SNEGSKA (reference sequence).

The V gene is TRBV7-2, the J gene TRBJ1-1, with 7 bases identical to TRBD1. Germline loops: CDR1 SGHTA, CDR2 FQGNSA. Germline trimming cut 3 bases from V and 6 bases from J; bases unmatched to any gene: 7. The CDR3 is 14 residues long. Here the CDR3 DNA reads TGTGCCAGCAGCTTCTTGACAGGGCAGGCTGAAGCTTTCTTT. This encodes CASSFLTGQAEAFF.

The rearrangement joins TRBV6-5 to TRBJ2-5; TRBD2 agrees at 14 bases. Germline CDR1 reads MNHEY; CDR2 reads SVGAGI. J gave up 7 bases and V 6 bases, and 7 bases lay outside the gene matches. The CDR3 length is 15 residues. This CDR3 is CASSRGTSGSGTQYF. The CDR3 bases are TGTGCCAGCAGCCGCGGGACTAGCGGGAGCGGGACCCAGTACTTC.